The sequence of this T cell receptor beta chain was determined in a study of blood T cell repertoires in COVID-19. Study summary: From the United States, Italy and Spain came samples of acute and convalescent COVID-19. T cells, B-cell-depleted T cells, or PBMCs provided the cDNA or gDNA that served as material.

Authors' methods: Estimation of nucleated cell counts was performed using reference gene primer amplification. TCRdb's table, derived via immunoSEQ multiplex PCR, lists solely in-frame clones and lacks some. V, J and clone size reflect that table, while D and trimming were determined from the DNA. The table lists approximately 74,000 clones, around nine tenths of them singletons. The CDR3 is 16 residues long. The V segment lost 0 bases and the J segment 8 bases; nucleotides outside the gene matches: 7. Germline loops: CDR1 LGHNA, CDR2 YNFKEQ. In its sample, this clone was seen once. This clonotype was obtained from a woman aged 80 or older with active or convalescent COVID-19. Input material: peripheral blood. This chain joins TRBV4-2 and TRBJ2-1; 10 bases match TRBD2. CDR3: CASSQEPSGSVDEQFF. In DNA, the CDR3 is TGTGCCAGCAGCCAAGAGCCTAGCGGGAGTGTCGATGAGCAGTTCTTC.